These 32 T cell receptor beta chains share one sample of origin, sequenced in a study of type 1 and type 2 diabetes patients. Genomic DNA was the PCR template. Amplification of the beta chain CDR3 used 30 forward and 13 reverse multiplex primers. TCRdb independently ran MiXCR on the multiplex PCR reads; one entry per CDR3 protein. The table records fewer than 300,000 distinct CDR3 sequences, roughly 48% of them present only once. The specimen was peripheral blood mononuclear cells (PBMCs). These receptors were collected from a man aged 18 to 30 with type 2 diabetes.

This chain joins TRBV7-2 and TRBJ2-3; 7 nucleotides align to TRBD2. V was clipped by 5 bases and J by 6 bases; unmatched bases: 8. CDR1 and CDR2 (germline): SGHTA, FQGNSA. This CDR3 has 14 residues. CDR3 sequence (DNA): TGTGCCAGCAGCCCCTCTTTGCGGGGGGATACGCAGTATTTT. Translating it yields CASSPSLRGDTQYF.

The table lists this clonotype with a few counts. The J gene is TRBJ2-7, the V gene TRBV15, with D unclear. The CDR3 is made up of 13 amino acids. Germline V CDR1 and CDR2: LNHNV, YYDKDF (reference sequence). Trimming took 0 bases from V and 3 from J, leaving 6 bases between them. CDR3 protein: CATSREYSYEQYF. The CDR3 nucleotides read TGTGCCACCAGCAGAGAGTACAGCTACGAGCAGTACTTC.

J is TRBJ2-7 and V is TRBV4-1; 9 nucleotides line up with TRBD1. CDR1 is MGHRA, CDR2 YSYEKL, per germline. This CDR3 is built from 15 residues. V was clipped by 4 bases and J by 2 bases; unmatched bases: 6. CDR3 in amino acids: CASSPGQGPAYEQYF. The CDR3 DNA is TGCGCCAGCAGCCCAGGACAGGGGCCAGCCTACGAGCAGTACTTC.

This clonotype has just a few counts. The gene calls are TRBV20-1 and TRBJ2-1, with 9 bases lining up with TRBD2. Germline CDR1 DFQATT, CDR2 SNEGSKA (reference sequence). This CDR3 is built from 15 residues. After removal of 4 bases from V and 4 bases from J, the junction contained 8 bases not matched to a gene. The CDR3, as DNA: TGCAGTGCTATAGATAGCGGGAGAAAGTACAATGAGCAGTTCTTC. Amino acid sequence: CSAIDSGRKYNEQFF.

J is TRBJ2-3 and V is TRBV4-2; 10 nucleotides agree with TRBD2. The CDR3 extends over 15 amino acids. Trimming took 8 bases from V and 5 from J; bases not matched to a gene: 10. CDR1 LGHNA and CDR2 YNFKEQ come from the germline V gene. CDR3 DNA sequence: TGTGCCAGCGCCGCAACTAGCGGGGTCGGAGATACGCAGTATTTT. This translates into CASAATSGVGDTQYF.

The rearrangement uses TRBV29-1 and TRBJ2-3; the D gene is possibly TRBD2 (5 bases). CDR1 SQVTM and CDR2 ANQGSEA come from the germline V gene. Trimming stripped 6 bases from V and 0 bases from J, with 7 bases between. CDR3 length equals 12 residues. CDR3 sequence reads: CSVWESTDTQYF. CDR3 sequence (DNA): TGCAGCGTCTGGGAGAGCACAGATACGCAGTATTTT.

J is TRBJ2-7 and V is TRBV14, with TRBD1 matching 9 bases. The germline V gene has CDR1 SGHDN and CDR2 FVKESK. This CDR3 spans 15 amino acids. J was trimmed by 1 base and V by 1 base; bases with no gene match: 2. This chain's CDR3 is CASSQGQGESYEQYF. CDR3 sequence (DNA): TGTGCCAGCAGCCAAGGACAGGGGGAGTCCTACGAGCAGTACTTC.

The V and J genes are TRBV7-3 and TRBJ2-1; 11 nucleotides match TRBD2. V lost 7 bases and J lost 6; bases outside the gene matches: 5. Germline CDR1 is SGHTA and CDR2 is FQGTGA. The CDR3 covers 14 residues. CDR3: CASTVGLAANEQFF. The CDR3 bases are TGTGCCAGCACCGTGGGACTAGCGGCCAATGAGCAGTTCTTC.

The V call is TRBV14, the J call TRBJ1-1; 8 nucleotides match TRBD1. CDR1 is SGHDN, CDR2 FVKESK, per germline. With V trimmed by 10 bases and J by 2 bases, 12 bases remained unmatched. This CDR3 spans 15 amino acids. CDR3 DNA: TGTGCCATCAGTGAGATACAGGGGGTAAACACTGAAGCTTTCTTT. Residues: CAISEIQGVNTEAFF.

Turning to this clonotype: This may arise from a read error, as a much more abundant clone is one base away. The chain joins TRBV30 to TRBJ1-6; 7 nucleotides agree with TRBD1. CDR1 and CDR2 (germline): GTSNPN, SVGIG (reference sequence). There are 13 residues in the CDR3. J was trimmed by 7 bases and V by 2 bases; bases with no gene match: 2. The CDR3 DNA reads as TGTGCCTGGAGTTCACAGGGGAATTCACCCCTCCACTTT. The encoded protein is CAWSSQGNSPLHF.

This clonotype showed up just a few times. This chain connects TRBV7-2 to TRBJ2-5; 10 bases are shared with TRBD1. Germline assignment: CDR1 SGHTA and CDR2 FQGNSA. J gave up 3 bases and V 3 bases, and 4 bases lay outside the gene matches. This CDR3 comprises 15 residues. CDR3 region: CASSLGQGMEETQYF. As DNA, the CDR3 is TGTGCCAGCAGCTTGGGACAGGGGATGGAAGAGACCCAGTACTTC.

The chain employs TRBV20-1 and TRBJ1-2; tentative D call: TRBD1 (6 bases). Germline CDR1 is DFQATT and CDR2 is SNEGSKA (reference sequence). Trimming pared 0 bases from V and 5 bases from J, leaving 10 bases between. The CDR3 extends over 13 amino acids. The DNA for the CDR3 is TGCAGTGCTAGAGAGAGGGACAAATATGGCTACACCTTC. Translated: CSARERDKYGYTF.

This clonotype has only a few counts. The chain combines TRBV20-1 with TRBJ2-5; 7 bases map to TRBD1. The CDR3 spans 12 residues. CDR1 DFQATT and CDR2 SNEGSKA come from the germline V gene (reference sequence). V gave up 5 bases and J gave up 5 bases; unmatched junction bases: 5. The CDR3 is CSAHQGGETQYF. In DNA form, the CDR3 reads TGCAGTGCTCACCAAGGGGGCGAGACCCAGTACTTC.

The J gene is TRBJ2-4, the V gene TRBV12-3 or TRBV12-4; a possible D gene is TRBD1 (5 bases). The length of the CDR3 is 15 residues. V lost 6 bases to trimming and J lost 1 base, with 13 bases between them. The CDR3 is CASRGPKGAKNIQYF. CDR3 bases: TGTGCCAGCAGGGGGCCCAAAGGGGCCAAAAACATTCAGTACTTC.

The rearrangement links TRBV20-1 to TRBJ1-4; the D is unclear. This CDR3 contains 14 residues. The ends were cut back, 0 bases at V and 7 bases at J, with 12 bases in the middle. CDR1 is DFQATT and CDR2 is SNEGSKA in the germline V gene (reference sequence). In DNA, the CDR3 is TGCAGTGCTAGAGATCTAAAGGGAGGTGAAAAACTGTTTTTT. Amino acids: CSARDLKGGEKLFF.

The gene calls are TRBV4-1 and TRBJ1-2; 7 nucleotides match TRBD1. Germline V gene lookup returns CDR1 MGHRA and CDR2 YSYEKL. Unmatched junction bases numbered 8, after V lost 4 bases and J lost 6 bases. This CDR3 comprises 14 residues. CDR3 sequence reads: CASSRSGGYDGYTF. The CDR3 nucleotides read TGCGCCAGCAGCCGTTCAGGGGGATATGATGGCTACACCTTC.

About this clonotype itself: The conserved final phenylalanine or tryptophan is absent from the CDR3, which likely points to a read error. J is TRBJ1-1 and V is TRBV30; no clear D. Trimming pared 0 bases from V and 0 bases from J, leaving 11 bases between. Germline V gene data show CDR1 as GTSNPN and CDR2 as SVGIG (reference sequence). This CDR3 has 15 amino acids. This chain's CDR3 is CAWSVHRAMNTEAFL. CDR3 DNA: TGTGCCTGGAGTGTCCATCGGGCTATGAACACTGAAGCTTTCCTT.

This clonotype appeared once. The chain joins TRBV5-4 to TRBJ2-2; no definite D call. CDR1 is SGHNT and CDR2 is YYREEE in the germline V gene (reference sequence). V lost 3 bases and J lost 4, with 16 bases in between. This CDR3 is 16 amino acids long. CDR3 bases: TGTGCCAGCAGCTCCGGATTGAGTAGTGCCACCGGGGAGCTGTTTTTT. Translated: CASSSGLSSATGELFF.

The sample holds a few counts of this clonotype. At one end, the junction sequence differs from germline, possibly due to a read error. The chain recombines TRBV5-1 with TRBJ1-2; TRBD1 aligns across 9 bases. CDR3 length: 15 residues. From germline, CDR1 is SGHRS and CDR2 YFSETQ. The CDR3 nucleotides read TGTGCCAGCAGCTTGGGGACAGGGAGAGACTATGGCTACACCTTC. Its translation is CASSLGTGRDYGYTF. The full variable domain, rest sourced from reference TRBV5-1 and TRBJ1-2, is KAGVTQTPRYLIKTRGQQVTLSCSPISGHRSVSWYQQTPGQGLQFLFEYFSETQRNKGNFPGRFSGRQFSNSRSEMNVSTLELGDSALYLCASSLGTGRDYGYTFGSGTRLTVV.

This clonotype was found once. The CDR3 spells CASSINRPYTDTQYF. CDR3 nucleotides: TGTGCCAGTAGTATAAACAGGCCCTACACAGATACGCAGTATTTT. The chain has TRBV19 and TRBJ2-3; tentatively, D is TRBD1 (5 bases). The CDR3 contains 15 residues. Germline V gene lookup returns CDR1 LNHDA and CDR2 SQIVND (reference sequence). The V end lost 2 bases, the J end lost 2 bases, and 11 bases lay between the germline ends.

This clonotype was found once. The rearrangement links TRBV3-1 to TRBJ1-1, with 9 bases that match TRBD1. The V and J ends lost 3 bases and 1 base, in that order; junction bases with no gene match: 3. Germline values: CDR1 LGHDT, CDR2 YNNKEL (reference sequence). The CDR3 runs 15 residues. This chain's CDR3 is CASSQGQGKNTEAFF. Written as DNA, the CDR3 is TGTGCCAGCAGCCAGGGACAGGGCAAGAACACTGAAGCTTTCTTT.

This clonotype was detected only once. The chain couples TRBV6-5 to TRBJ2-2; D is ambiguous. The V end lost 5 bases, the J end lost 7 bases, and 5 bases lay between the germline ends. CDR3 length equals 11 residues. Germline values: CDR1 MNHEY, CDR2 SVGAGI. DNA of the CDR3: TGTGCCAGCAGTAGTCACGGGGAGCTGTTTTTT. This gives the protein CASSSHGELFF.

A remark on this clonotype: At one of its ends the junction is not consistent with the germline gene, which may arise from a read error. The chain uses TRBV7-3 and TRBJ2-2; TRBD1 or TRBD2 may be the D gene (5 bases each). CDR1 and CDR2 from the germline V gene are SGHTA and FQGTGA. The CDR3 is made up of 15 amino acids. The chain's CDR3 is CASSHGAISTGEPFF. The CDR3 nucleotides read TGCGCCAGCAGCCACGGGGCCATCTCGACCGGGGAGCCGTTTTTT.

The chain joins TRBV19 to TRBJ2-5, with 9 bases aligning to TRBD2. The last part of the DNA fits TRBJ2-1 better; the J call may be wrong. The CDR3 has 15 residues. Per germline, CDR1 LNHDA and CDR2 SQIVND (reference sequence). The CDR3 here is CASSMLGAGGPTQFF. CDR3 nucleotides: TGTGCCAGTAGTATGTTGGGAGCGGGGGGCCCGACCCAGTTCTTC.

This clonotype was seen a handful of times. The V gene is TRBV19, the J gene TRBJ2-3; either TRBD1 or TRBD2 may supply D (6 bases each). Germline V gene sequence: CDR1 LNHDA, CDR2 SQIVND (reference sequence). Deletions cut 6 bases from V and 5 bases from J, with 12 bases between. CDR3 length: 13 amino acids. CDR3 sequence (DNA): TGTGCCAGTAGGGGGGGCCCATTAGATACGCAGTATTTT. Amino acid sequence: CASRGGPLDTQYF.

This clonotype was seen repeatedly, ten times or more. V is TRBV30 and J is TRBJ2-1; weak D call: TRBD1 (6 bases). The CDR3 runs to 13 residues. The germline V gene encodes CDR1 GTSNPN and CDR2 SVGIG (reference sequence). V dropped 3 bases and J dropped 6 bases, with 12 bases sitting between them. The CDR3, as DNA: TGTGCCTGGAGACAGGGTCCGTTCAATGAGCAGTTCTTC. Amino acids: CAWRQGPFNEQFF.

The gene calls are TRBV4-3 and TRBJ1-4; maybe TRBD1 (5 bases). The germline V gene encodes CDR1 LGHNA and CDR2 YSLEER. V gave up 3 bases and J gave up 5 bases, with 10 bases separating them. This CDR3 comprises 14 residues. Here the CDR3 reads CASSHGTYNEKLFF. The DNA for the CDR3 is TGCGCCAGCAGCCATGGGACGTACAATGAAAAACTGTTTTTT.

As regards this clonotype: At one end the junction does not follow the germline gene, possibly because of a read error. The chain carries TRBV7-3 and TRBJ2-2, with D possibly matching TRBD2 (6 bases). The CDR3 spans 15 residues. CDR1 and CDR2 from the germline V gene are SGHTA and FQGTGA. The CDR3 nucleotides are TGTGCCAGCAGTGTCTCCGGGAGTGGACACCGGGGAGCTGTTTTT. Amino acid sequence: CASSVSGSGHRGAVF.

The J gene is TRBJ2-1, the V gene TRBV6-1; 13 nucleotides match TRBD2. CDR1 is MNHNS and CDR2 is SASEGT in the germline V gene. CDR3 length: 14 amino acids. V lost 6 bases to trimming and J lost 6 bases; unmatched junction nucleotides: 2. CDR3 DNA sequence: TGTGCCAGCAGGGGGACTAGCGGGACCAATGAGCAGTTCTTC. It translates to CASRGTSGTNEQFF.

In this sample, this clonotype turned up a few times. V usage is TRBV28 and J usage is TRBJ1-1; no clear D gene. The CDR3 spans 13 residues. V shed 8 bases and J shed 6 bases, with 16 bases lying between them. Per germline, CDR1 MDHEN and CDR2 SYDVKM. In DNA, the CDR3 is TGTGCCAGCCAACCCCTCGAGGCTCCTGAAGCTTTCTTT. Translating gives CASQPLEAPEAFF.

Only a few counts were recorded for this clonotype. The V gene is TRBV30, the J gene TRBJ1-6; D is unclear. The CDR3 consists of 13 residues. V dropped 6 bases and J dropped 8 bases, with 14 bases sitting between them. Germline lookup yields CDR1 GTSNPN and CDR2 SVGIG (reference sequence). Written as DNA, the CDR3 is TGTGCCTGCGCCACGGGGTTTTATTCACCCCTCCACTTT. Its translation is CACATGFYSPLHF.

This clonotype has only a few counts. This sequence joins TRBV30 and TRBJ1-1; D remains ambiguous. Germline V gene data show CDR1 as GTSNPN and CDR2 as SVGIG (reference sequence). This CDR3 region has 13 residues. Trimming removed 0 bases from V and 3 bases from J, with 8 bases in between. The CDR3 DNA follows: TGTGCCTGGAGTGTACAAGCGGACACTGAAGCTTTCTTT. Its protein is CAWSVQADTEAFF.